The 29 T cell receptor beta chains below all came from one sample that was sequenced in a study of shared clonotypes between healthy human individuals. The data were produced by immunoSEQ multiplex PCR, yet TCRdb's version contains in-frame clones alone and is incomplete. The sample has fewer than 600,000 clones, 75% to 85% seen once. Material for sequencing was PBMCs. The origin of the receptors is a woman in her thirties or forties in good health. Some clones in this sample may be carry-over from other donors' samples.

This chain connects TRBV7-9 to TRBJ2-3; maybe TRBD2 (6 bases). CDR3 length: 16 amino acids. V lost 3 bases, J lost 0 bases, and 13 bases lay in between. CDR1 and CDR2 (germline): SEHNR, FQNEAQ (reference sequence). The CDR3: CASSFGSGTSTDTQYF. CDR3 coding DNA: TGTGCCAGCAGCTTCGGTAGCGGCACTAGCACAGATACGCAGTATTTT.

The V and J genes are TRBV11-2 and TRBJ1-2; D gene uncertain. Trimming shortened V by 3 bases and J by 2 bases, and 4 bases separated the two germline ends. Germline V gives CDR1 SGHAT, CDR2 FQNNGV. The CDR3 runs to 12 residues. CDR3 region: CASSFINYGYTF. CDR3 DNA: TGTGCCAGCAGCTTTATAAACTATGGCTACACCTTC.

The chain uses TRBV19 and TRBJ2-5; 7 nucleotides line up with TRBD2. Germline V gene data show CDR1 as LNHDA and CDR2 as SQIVND (reference sequence). V lost 7 bases to trimming and J lost 3 bases; unmatched junction nucleotides: 8. The CDR3 spans 14 residues. The CDR3 DNA is TGTGCCAGTAACCCGGGACTACTTAAAGAGACCCAGTACTTC. Its protein is CASNPGLLKETQYF.

Details on this clone: A much larger clone lies a single base off, so this may be a read error. This chain links TRBV6-5 with TRBJ1-1; TRBD1 aligns across 9 bases. V dropped 6 bases and J dropped 2; count of bases not matched to a gene: 4. The CDR3 has 14 amino acids. Germline assignment: CDR1 MNHEY and CDR2 SVGAGI. CDR3 in amino acids: CASRPGQGNTEAFF. CDR3 nucleotides: TGTGCCAGCAGGCCGGGACAGGGTAACACTGAAGCTTTCTTT.

This chain uses TRBV5-5 with TRBJ2-1, with 8 bases aligning to TRBD2. The V and J ends lost 4 bases and 4 bases, in that order; junction bases with no gene match: 13. The V gene's germline CDR1 is SGHKS and CDR2 YYEKEE (reference sequence). The CDR3 loop spans 17 amino acids. CDR3 amino acids: CASSPVGAGAGYNEQFF. As DNA, the CDR3 is TGTGCCAGCAGCCCGGTAGGAGCGGGAGCTGGGTACAATGAGCAGTTCTTC. The complete variable domain, with remaining parts taken from reference TRBV5-5 and TRBJ2-1, reads DAGVTQSPTHLIKTRGQQVTLRCSPISGHKSVSWYQQVLGQGPQFIFQYYEKEERGRGNFPDRFSARQFPNYSSELNVNALLLGDSALYLCASSPVGAGAGYNEQFFGPGTRLTVL.

The chain uses TRBV7-9 and TRBJ2-5; TRBD1 matches at 8 bases. The germline CDR1 and CDR2 sequences are SEHNR and FQNEAQ (reference sequence). Germline trimming cut 5 bases from V and 5 bases from J; bases unmatched to any gene: 7. The CDR3 loop spans 14 amino acids. The CDR3 DNA reads as TGTGCCAGCAGCCCCGGACAGGGAGTGGAGACCCAGTACTTC. Amino acid sequence: CASSPGQGVETQYF.

The CDR3 nucleotides are TGTGCCAGCAGTTTCAGGGGTTTCGACGAGCAGTACTTC. It translates to CASSFRGFDEQYF. The V gene is TRBV27, the J gene TRBJ2-7, with TRBD1 as a possible D gene (6 bases). Trimming pared 3 bases from V and 5 bases from J, leaving 11 bases between. The germline V gene has CDR1 MNHEY and CDR2 SMNVEV (reference sequence). The CDR3 is 13 amino acids.

The sample holds a few counts of this clone. The chain couples TRBV29-1 to TRBJ2-1; D is unresolved. Deletions cut 2 bases from V and 4 bases from J, with 12 bases between. Germline V gene data show CDR1 as SQVTM and CDR2 as ANQGSEA. The CDR3 is 14 amino acids. The CDR3 coding sequence is TGCAGCGTTGAACTCTTAGTGGGGTACAATGAGCAGTTCTTC. This translates into CSVELLVGYNEQFF.

The gene calls are TRBV27 and TRBJ2-7; 8 positions agree with TRBD1. Germline lookup yields CDR1 MNHEY and CDR2 SMNVEV (reference sequence). V lost 5 bases to trimming and J lost 2 bases; unmatched junction nucleotides: 5. The CDR3 length is 14 residues. As DNA, the CDR3 is TGTGCCAGCAGTGAGGGGACAGGTCCCTACGAGCAGTACTTC. Amino acids: CASSEGTGPYEQYF.

The chain joins TRBV19 to TRBJ1-5; 12 nucleotides agree with TRBD1. CDR1 LNHDA and CDR2 SQIVND come from the germline V gene (reference sequence). Unmatched junction bases numbered 7, after V lost 4 bases and J lost 3 bases. The CDR3 is made up of 17 amino acids. CDR3 nucleotide sequence: TGTGCCAGTAGTACGGGACAGGGGGCGGTTTACAATCAGCCCCAGCATTTT. This encodes CASSTGQGAVYNQPQHF. Using reference TRBV19 and TRBJ1-5 for the parts outside the CDR3, the full variable domain is DGGITQSPKYLFRKEGQNVTLSCEQNLNHDAMYWYRQDPGQGLRLIYYSQIVNDFQKGDIAEGYSVSREKKESFPLTVTSAQKNPTAFYLCASSTGQGAVYNQPQHFGDGTRLSIL.

The genes are TRBV7-6 and TRBJ1-3; 7 positions match TRBD1. The CDR3 sequence is 16 residues long. J gave up 0 bases and V 4 bases, and 6 bases lay outside the gene matches. The germline CDR1 and CDR2 sequences are SGHVS and FNYEAQ. The CDR3 nucleotides are TGTGCCAGCAGCTCCCGCTACAGGGGCTCTGGAAACACCATATATTTT. Translated, it gives CASSSRYRGSGNTIYF.

This rearrangement joins TRBV27 to TRBJ1-4, with D perhaps matching TRBD1 (5 bases). The CDR3 has 13 residues. The V gene lost 6 bases and the J gene lost 6 bases, with 11 bases spanning the gap. Germline V gene data show CDR1 as MNHEY and CDR2 as SMNVEV (reference sequence). In nucleotides, the CDR3 is TGTGCCAGCAGGGGTGGGGGGGATGAAAAACTGTTTTTT. Its protein is CASRGGGDEKLFF.

The rearrangement joins TRBV5-6 to TRBJ2-1; 9 bases agree with TRBD2. This CDR3 has 14 residues. Germline assignment: CDR1 SGHDT and CDR2 YYEEEE. V was clipped by 0 bases and J by 10 bases; unmatched bases: 5. The CDR3 DNA follows: TGTGCCAGCAGCTTGGTAGGCAGCGGGAGGGAGCAGTTCTTC. This codes for CASSLVGSGREQFF.

V usage is TRBV7-2 and J usage is TRBJ2-3; 11 nucleotides match TRBD2. Germline assignment: CDR1 SGHTA and CDR2 FQGNSA. The CDR3 length is 15 residues. V lost 3 bases to trimming and J lost 5 bases; unmatched junction nucleotides: 4. CDR3 loop: CASSLTSGIIDTQYF. CDR3 DNA: TGTGCCAGCAGCTTGACTAGCGGGATTATAGATACGCAGTATTTT.

There are a few counts of this clone. Mismatch with germline at one junction end may stem from a read error. The chain carries TRBV18 and TRBJ2-1; D is unclear. This CDR3 region has 13 residues. The germline gives CDR1 KGHSH, CDR2 LQKENI. CDR3 sequence: CASSRLSSNEQFF. The CDR3, as DNA: TGTGCCAGCTCGAGGCTGTCCTCCAATGAGCAGTTCTTC.

This sequence joins TRBV13 and TRBJ2-5, with D perhaps given as TRBD1 or TRBD2 (5 bases each). Trimming cost V 4 bases and J 4 bases, with 13 bases left between them. CDR3 size: 14 residues. Germline-derived CDR1 and CDR2 are PRHDT and FYEKMQ (reference sequence). CDR3 amino acids: CASSSGRDGETQYF. DNA of the CDR3: TGTGCCAGCAGCTCCGGACGGGACGGAGAGACCCAGTACTTC.

The rearrangement links TRBV7-2 to TRBJ2-7, with 11 bases lining up with TRBD2. J gave up 7 bases and V 4 bases, and 12 bases lay outside the gene matches. Germline V gives CDR1 SGHTA, CDR2 FQGNSA. The CDR3 is made up of 16 amino acids. CDR3 DNA sequence: TGTGCCAGCAGCTCGTATCTAGCGGGGGGCCTTGTAGAGCAGTACTTC. Translating it yields CASSSYLAGGLVEQYF.

This chain uses TRBV2 with TRBJ2-5, with D maybe TRBD2 (5 bases). With 6 bases removed from V and 0 bases from J, the gap between germline ends came to 5 bases. This CDR3 spans 12 amino acids. Germline V gene sequence: CDR1 SNHLY, CDR2 FYNNEI. CDR3 nucleotides: TGTGCCAGCAGGGGAGACCAAGAGACCCAGTACTTC. Translating it yields CASRGDQETQYF.

This clone has just one count. J is TRBJ2-7 and V is TRBV6-1, with D perhaps being TRBD1 or TRBD2 (6 bases each). The CDR3 is made up of 13 amino acids. V dropped 8 bases and J dropped 4 bases, with 15 bases sitting between them. Germline V gene lookup returns CDR1 MNHNS and CDR2 SASEGT. The CDR3 sequence is CASGVGGGYEQYF. DNA for the CDR3: TGTGCCAGCGGTGTGGGGGGCGGTTACGAGCAGTACTTC.

The chain employs TRBV28 and TRBJ2-7; D may match TRBD1 or TRBD2 (7 bases each). The CDR3 length is 13 residues. Germline V gene data show CDR1 as MDHEN and CDR2 as SYDVKM. The V and J ends lost 11 bases and 6 bases respectively, with 20 bases between them. The CDR3 here is CAGGGTATTEQYF. In DNA, the CDR3 is TGTGCCGGGGGGGGGACAGCCACCACCGAGCAGTACTTC.

The chain joins TRBV19 to TRBJ1-1, with D possibly matching TRBD1 (6 bases). The germline V and J ends were trimmed by 4 bases and 4 bases, with 10 bases remaining between them. Germline V gene data show CDR1 as LNHDA and CDR2 as SQIVND (reference sequence). This CDR3 is 13 amino acids long. CDR3 nucleotide sequence: TGTGCCAGTAGTAGTCAGACAGGCACTGAAGCTTTCTTT. Translated: CASSSQTGTEAFF.

The chain combines TRBV5-4 with TRBJ2-1; 16 positions match TRBD2. The V gene end was trimmed by 6 bases and the J gene end by 0 bases; junction bases not matched to a gene: 12. This CDR3 comprises 20 residues. Germline V gene sequence: CDR1 SGHNT, CDR2 YYREEE (reference sequence). In DNA form, the CDR3 reads TGTGCCAGCAATCAACCGGGACTAGCGGGAGGGCCAAGCTCCTACAATGAGCAGTTCTTC. Its translation is CASNQPGLAGGPSSYNEQFF.

The chain couples TRBV30 to TRBJ1-6; D may be TRBD1 (6 bases). The V end lost 3 bases, the J end lost 5 bases, and 8 bases lay between the germline ends. The CDR3 extends over 13 amino acids. CDR1 and CDR2 from the germline V gene are GTSNPN and SVGIG (reference sequence). Here the CDR3 DNA reads TGTGCCTGGAGACAGGGAGATAATTCACCCCTCCACTTT. Encoded protein: CAWRQGDNSPLHF. Using reference TRBV30 and TRBJ1-6 for the parts outside the CDR3, the full variable domain is SQTIHQWPATLVQPVGSPLSLECTVEGTSNPNLYWYRQAAGRGLQLLFYSVGIGQISSEVPQNLSASRPQDRQFILSSKKLLLSDSGFYLCAWRQGDNSPLHFGNGTRLTVT.

The J gene is TRBJ2-5, the V gene TRBV2; 7 nucleotides line up with TRBD2. Germline values: CDR1 SNHLY, CDR2 FYNNEI. V lost 4 bases, J lost 3 bases, and 14 bases stayed unmatched. The CDR3 runs to 17 residues. CDR3 sequence (DNA): TGTGCCAGCAGTGCCGCGGGAGAGGGCAGCCAGAAAGAGACCCAGTACTTC. It is translated as CASSAAGEGSQKETQYF. Variable domain in full (rest from reference TRBV2 and TRBJ2-5): EPEVTQTPSHQVTQMGQEVILRCVPISNHLYFYWYRQILGQKVEFLVSFYNNEISEKSEIFDDQFSVERPDGSNFTLKIRSTKLEDSAMYFCASSAAGEGSQKETQYFGPGTRLLVL.

The rearrangement uses TRBV5-1 and TRBJ1-1; no reliable D call. CDR1 SGHRS and CDR2 YFSETQ come from the germline V gene. Trimming removed 5 bases at V and 0 bases at J, with 8 bases between. The CDR3 covers 13 residues. The CDR3 is CASSSDLNTEAFF. In DNA form, the CDR3 reads TGCGCCAGCAGTAGTGACCTGAACACTGAAGCTTTCTTT.

The rearrangement links TRBV19 to TRBJ1-2; D unresolved. The CDR3 is made up of 13 amino acids. Trimming took off 6 bases at V and 8 bases at J, with 16 bases between the two ends. Germline values: CDR1 LNHDA, CDR2 SQIVND (reference sequence). The CDR3 nucleotides read TGTGCCAGTAGCCCCGCGTTCGGTGGCGGCTACACCTTC. This translates into CASSPAFGGGYTF.

The rearrangement links TRBV12-5 to TRBJ2-5; D gene unclear. CDR1 is LGHNT, CDR2 FRNRAP, per germline. The CDR3 length is 13 residues. Trimming left V 7 bases short and J 5 bases short, with 14 bases between. The CDR3 loop reads CASAPGGRETQYF. The CDR3 DNA reads as TGTGCTAGTGCCCCCGGCGGTAGGGAGACCCAGTACTTC.

The sample holds a few counts of this clone. This rearrangement joins TRBV29-1 to TRBJ2-1, with 7 bases matching TRBD2. J was trimmed by 2 bases and V by 3 bases; bases with no gene match: 4. This CDR3 has 14 residues. Germline V gene lookup returns CDR1 SQVTM and CDR2 ANQGSEA. The CDR3 region has the DNA TGCAGCGTTGAGGGGGAGGGCGCCTACAATGAGCAGTTCTTC. Protein sequence: CSVEGEGAYNEQFF.

A note on this clone: It differs at one base from a far larger clone, so likely a read error. The chain couples TRBV6-5 to TRBJ2-3, with TRBD2 identical over 9 bases. Germline values: CDR1 MNHEY, CDR2 SVGAGI. V lost 2 bases, J lost 0 bases, and 0 bases stayed unmatched. CDR3 length equals 15 residues. DNA for the CDR3: TGTGCCAGCAGTTACACTAGCGGGAGCACAGATACGCAGTATTTT. Its protein is CASSYTSGSTDTQYF.